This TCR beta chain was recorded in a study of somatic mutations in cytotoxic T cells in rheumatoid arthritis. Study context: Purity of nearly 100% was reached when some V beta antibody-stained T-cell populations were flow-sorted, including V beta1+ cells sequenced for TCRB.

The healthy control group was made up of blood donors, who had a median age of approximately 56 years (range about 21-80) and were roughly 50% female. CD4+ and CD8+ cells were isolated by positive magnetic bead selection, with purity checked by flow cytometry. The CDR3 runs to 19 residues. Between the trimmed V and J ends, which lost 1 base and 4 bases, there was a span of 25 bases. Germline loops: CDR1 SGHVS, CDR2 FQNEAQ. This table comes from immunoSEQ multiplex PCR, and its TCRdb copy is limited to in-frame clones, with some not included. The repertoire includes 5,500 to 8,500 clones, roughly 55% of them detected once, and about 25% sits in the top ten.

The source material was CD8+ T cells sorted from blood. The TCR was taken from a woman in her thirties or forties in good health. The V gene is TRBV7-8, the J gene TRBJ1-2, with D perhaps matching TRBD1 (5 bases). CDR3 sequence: CASSLGGGGRVASLYGYTF. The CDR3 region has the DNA TGTGCCAGCAGCTTAGGGGGGGGTGGTCGCGTGGCGTCCCTCTATGGCTACACCTTC.